Following are 31 T cell receptor beta chains from one sample sequenced in a study of beta chain features in type 1 diabetes (dated by TCRdb to the late 2010s). Broader findings and caveats from the paper: A moderate but significant shortening of TCRB CDR3 length was observed in type 1 diabetes patients in all four CD4+ subsets.

Their antigen targets remain unknown. Receptors were amplified or captured by the immunoSEQ multiplex PCR assay. The entire amount of isolated RNA was reverse transcribed using the High Capacity cDNA Reverse Transcription Kit, so the sequenced TCRB transcripts were expressed ones. TCRdb provides this immuneACCESS table in a form limited to in-frame rearrangements. Some clones are lacking; in checked studies, under half of them reflect an unresolved V gene, and why the rest are absent is not known. This sample has 200,000 to 300,000 clones in its table, and approximately 15% of those were observed once. The ten largest clonotypes hold roughly 0.02% of the sample. Sequencing was performed on naive CD4+ T cells from blood. According to the study, the label for this sample's cell subset or site signals: true naive CD4+ T cells. All receptors come from a man in his thirties or forties with type 1 diabetes.

The chain links TRBV7-6 to TRBJ2-1, with 11 bases fitting TRBD1. Germline CDR1 SGHVS, CDR2 FNYEAQ. J gave up 4 bases and V 5 bases, and 7 bases lay outside the gene matches. This CDR3 spans 16 amino acids. CDR3 nucleotide sequence: TGTGCCAGCAGCGCCGGACAGGGGGCGAGGTACAATGAGCAGTTCTTC. Its protein product is CASSAGQGARYNEQFF. The full variable domain, rest sourced from reference TRBV7-6 and TRBJ2-1, is GAGVSQSPRYKVTKRGQDVALRCDPISGHVSLYWYRQALGQGPEFLTYFNYEAQQDKSGLPNDRFSAERPEGSISTLTIQRTEQRDSAMYRCASSAGQGARYNEQFFGPGTRLTVL.

Turning to this clone: Other nucleotide sequences from this sample produce the same CDR3. This chain links TRBV9 with TRBJ2-5; 12 nucleotides align to TRBD2. Germline V gives CDR1 SGDLS, CDR2 YYNGEE. V shed 0 bases and J 5 bases; nucleotides not matched to a gene: 5. The CDR3 loop spans 16 amino acids. CDR3 amino acids: CASSVGGLAGGETQYF. Here the CDR3 DNA reads TGTGCCAGCAGCGTAGGCGGGCTAGCGGGGGGGGAGACCCAGTACTTC.

This clone has a handful of counts. The rearrangement links TRBV9 to TRBJ2-3, with TRBD2 matching 7 bases. Germline assignment: CDR1 SGDLS and CDR2 YYNGEE. After removal of 4 bases from V and 4 bases from J, the junction contained 6 bases not matched to a gene. The CDR3 loop spans 14 amino acids. The DNA of the CDR3 is TGTGCCAGCAGCCCACCGACTAGCCCAGATACGCAGTATTTT. It encodes CASSPPTSPDTQYF. The complete variable domain, with remaining parts taken from reference TRBV9 and TRBJ2-3, reads DSGVTQTPKHLITATGQRVTLRCSPRSGDLSVYWYQQSLDQGLQFLIQYYNGEERAKGNILERFSAQQFPDLHSELNLSSLELGDSALYFCASSPPTSPDTQYFGPGTRLTVL.

This clone came up a few times. Different DNA sequences within this sample yield the same CDR3. The rearrangement joins TRBV30 to TRBJ1-2; possible D gene TRBD1, 5 bases. This CDR3 contains 14 residues. V was clipped by 0 bases and J by 2 bases, with 10 bases between them. The germline CDR1 and CDR2 sequences are GTSNPN and SVGIG (reference sequence). DNA of the CDR3: TGTGCCTGGAGTGTACGGCAGGGAAACTATGGCTACACCTTC. Translated: CAWSVRQGNYGYTF.

The genes are TRBV5-1 and TRBJ2-2; 8 positions agree with TRBD1. Germline V gives CDR1 SGHRS, CDR2 YFSETQ. This CDR3 has 16 amino acids. V lost 0 bases, J lost 4 bases, and 5 bases stayed unmatched. The CDR3 bases are TGCGCCAGCAGCTTGGCCAGGACAGGGATCACCGGGGAGCTGTTTTTT. Encoded protein: CASSLARTGITGELFF.

A few counts support this clone. The chain has TRBV2 and TRBJ2-7; possible D gene TRBD2, 5 bases. This CDR3 region has 13 residues. The V end lost 6 bases, the J end lost 3 bases, and 12 bases lay between the germline ends. Germline CDR1 is SNHLY and CDR2 is FYNNEI. The CDR3 DNA reads as TGTGCCAGCAGAGGTTGGGGAGTCTACGAGCAGTACTTC. Translated, it gives CASRGWGVYEQYF.

This clone came up a few times. Here the CDR3 reads CASSREDRGQGYTF. Written as DNA, the CDR3 is TGTGCCAGCAGCAGAGAGGACAGGGGGCAAGGCTACACCTTC. V and J are TRBV7-9 and TRBJ1-2, with 11 nucleotides matching TRBD1. Germline CDR1 and CDR2: SEHNR and FQNEAQ (reference sequence). Unmatched junction bases numbered 7, after V lost 5 bases and J lost 8 bases. There are 14 residues in the CDR3.

V is TRBV25-1 and J is TRBJ1-2, with D possibly being TRBD1 (6 bases). Germline CDR1 reads MGHDK; CDR2 reads SYGVNS. V shed 1 base and J shed 0 bases, with 9 bases lying between them. This CDR3 comprises 15 residues. The CDR3 DNA follows: TGTGCCAGCAGTGAATCTGACAGGTCTAACTATGGCTACACCTTC. Residues: CASSESDRSNYGYTF.

This chain connects TRBV7-2 to TRBJ2-7, with TRBD1 matching over 9 bases. The CDR3 has 15 amino acids. The J segment lost 0 bases and the V segment lost 5 bases, leaving 5 bases of the junction unmatched. Germline V CDR1 and CDR2: SGHTA, FQGNSA. The CDR3 is CASSVQGAISYEQYF. As DNA, the CDR3 is TGTGCCAGCAGCGTACAGGGGGCCATCTCCTACGAGCAGTACTTC.

This clone was observed a handful of times. One end of the junction is discordant with germline, which a read error may explain. The chain is built from TRBV19 and TRBJ1-5; 7 bases line up with TRBD1. The CDR3 has 15 residues. Germline assignment: CDR1 LNHDA and CDR2 SQIVND (reference sequence). The CDR3 sequence: CASSLETGISGPQHF. CDR3 DNA: TGTGCCAGTAGTCTAGAGACAGGGATCAGTGGGCCCCAGCATTTT.

The rearrangement links TRBV30 to TRBJ2-7; D might be TRBD2 (7 bases). CDR1 GTSNPN and CDR2 SVGIG come from the germline V gene (reference sequence). V was cut by 1 base and J by 0 bases, with 13 bases left in between. This CDR3 is built from 15 residues. For the CDR3, the DNA is TGTGCCTGGAGTGGCCGGGGGGCCCCCTCCTACGAGCAGTACTTC. This encodes CAWSGRGAPSYEQYF.

The chain couples TRBV15 to TRBJ1-4; TRBD1 is a possible D gene (6 bases). The V gene lost 0 bases and the J gene lost 7 bases, with 18 bases spanning the gap. The germline V gene encodes CDR1 LNHNV and CDR2 YYDKDF (reference sequence). The CDR3 loop spans 17 amino acids. The CDR3 DNA is TGTGCCACCAGCAGAGATATGGGTGGGACATTGGGTGAAAAACTGTTTTTT. Its protein is CATSRDMGGTLGEKLFF.

V is TRBV9 and J is TRBJ1-6, with D uncertain. The V end lost 0 bases, the J end lost 7 bases, and 17 bases lay between the germline ends. CDR1 is SGDLS, CDR2 YYNGEE, per germline. CDR3 size: 17 residues. The CDR3 protein is CASSVDGRRNDNSPLHF. The CDR3 bases are TGTGCCAGCAGCGTAGATGGGAGGAGGAACGACAATTCACCCCTCCACTTT.

The DNA of the CDR3 is TGTGCCAGCTCACCGGGACAGGGGACCAATCAGCCCCAGCATTTT. Translation gives CASSPGQGTNQPQHF. The chain uses TRBV18 and TRBJ1-5; 10 bases fit TRBD1. The CDR3 has 15 amino acids. With V trimmed by 3 bases and J by 3 bases, 2 bases remained unmatched. Germline V gives CDR1 KGHSH, CDR2 LQKENI.

This clone occurred a few times. CDR3 sequence: CASSIPQLSYNEQFF. CDR3 DNA: TGTGCCAGTAGTATACCGCAACTCTCCTACAATGAGCAGTTCTTC. The chain couples TRBV19 to TRBJ2-1; the D is unclear. The CDR3 spans 15 residues. Germline V lookup: CDR1 LNHDA, CDR2 SQIVND (reference sequence). V shed 2 bases and J shed 0 bases, with 8 bases lying between them.

This clone has only a few counts. DNA of the CDR3: TGCGCCAGCAGCTTGGGACTACTTGGAGATACGCAGTATTTT. Its translation is CASSLGLLGDTQYF. The V and J genes are TRBV5-1 and TRBJ2-3, with D possibly being TRBD2 (5 bases). Germline CDR1 is SGHRS and CDR2 is YFSETQ. Trimming removed 0 bases from V and 5 bases from J, with 10 bases in between. The CDR3 is 14 amino acids.

The rearrangement joins TRBV19 to TRBJ2-7, with TRBD1 matching over 9 bases. Germline V gene data show CDR1 as LNHDA and CDR2 as SQIVND (reference sequence). The CDR3 contains 13 residues. J gave up 0 bases and V 10 bases, and 4 bases lay outside the gene matches. CDR3 protein: CATAGQGSYEQYF. The CDR3 DNA is TGTGCCACCGCGGGACAGGGCTCCTACGAGCAGTACTTC. Full variable domain (outside the CDR3, taken from reference TRBV19 and TRBJ2-7): DGGITQSPKYLFRKEGQNVTLSCEQNLNHDAMYWYRQDPGQGLRLIYYSQIVNDFQKGDIAEGYSVSREKKESFPLTVTSAQKNPTAFYLCATAGQGSYEQYFGPGTRLTVT.

This clone occurred a few times. The J gene is TRBJ2-7, the V gene TRBV7-2, with 7 bases lining up with TRBD2. Germline V gene data show CDR1 as SGHTA and CDR2 as FQGNSA. The CDR3 totals 15 residues. V gave up 1 base and J gave up 1 base; unmatched junction bases: 4. The chain's CDR3 is CASSLVPGGSYEQYF. In nucleotides, the CDR3 is TGTGCCAGCAGCTTAGTCCCGGGAGGATCCTACGAGCAGTACTTC.

This clone was found a few times. The chain joins TRBV9 to TRBJ2-5, with TRBD1 matching over 8 bases. Germline V gene sequence: CDR1 SGDLS, CDR2 YYNGEE. Unmatched junction bases numbered 6, after V lost 3 bases and J lost 5 bases. The CDR3 runs 14 residues. For the CDR3, the DNA is TGTGCCAGCAGCGCCCAGGGGGCTGGGGAGACCCAGTACTTC. Its translation: CASSAQGAGETQYF.

This clone was observed a handful of times. This chain connects TRBV18 to TRBJ1-1; D remains unclear. The length of the CDR3 is 14 residues. Germline CDR1 reads KGHSH; CDR2 reads LQKENI. V was cut by 4 bases and J by 1 base, with 10 bases left in between. The CDR3 here is CASSRSQSNTEAFF. In DNA form, the CDR3 reads TGTGCCAGCTCACGGTCGCAGTCGAACACTGAAGCTTTCTTT.

The rearrangement joins TRBV2 to TRBJ2-1; TRBD1 is a possible D gene (6 bases). Germline CDR1 reads SNHLY; CDR2 reads FYNNEI. The CDR3 sequence is 13 residues long. V lost 8 bases and J 7 bases, leaving 15 bases between the germline ends. CDR3 DNA sequence: TGTGCCAGCGATCAGGGGTTAGGGAATGAGCAGTTCTTC. Translation: CASDQGLGNEQFF.

About this clone: Other nucleotide sequences in the sample specify the same CDR3. The chain links TRBV11-2 to TRBJ1-2; D gene ambiguous. Germline V gives CDR1 SGHAT, CDR2 FQNNGV. V lost 1 base and J 3 bases, leaving 6 bases between the germline ends. The CDR3 is 13 residues long. CDR3 protein: CASSLGQDYGYTF. CDR3 sequence (DNA): TGTGCCAGCAGCTTAGGGCAGGACTATGGCTACACCTTC.

The CDR3 protein is CAWTDSSGANVLTF. The CDR3 DNA follows: TGTGCCTGGACTGACAGCTCTGGGGCCAACGTCCTGACTTTC. The chain employs TRBV30 and TRBJ2-6; D perhaps matches TRBD1 (5 bases). There are 14 residues in the CDR3. With 4 bases removed from V and 0 bases from J, the gap between germline ends came to 7 bases. Per the germline V gene, CDR1 is GTSNPN and CDR2 is SVGIG (reference sequence).

The genes are TRBV25-1 and TRBJ2-2; tentatively, D is TRBD1 (6 bases). The CDR3 is 15 residues long. Germline assignment: CDR1 MGHDK and CDR2 SYGVNS. Trimming shortened V by 6 bases and J by 0 bases, and 11 bases separated the two germline ends. As DNA, the CDR3 is TGTGCCAGCAGCCCGGCAGGGGCGAACACCGGGGAGCTGTTTTTT. Amino acids: CASSPAGANTGELFF.

The rearrangement uses TRBV2 and TRBJ2-7; TRBD1 agrees at 7 bases. V trimming: 5 bases; J trimming: 7 bases; junction bases outside the gene matches: 2. The length of the CDR3 is 11 residues. The germline CDR1 and CDR2 sequences are SNHLY and FYNNEI. Here the CDR3 DNA reads TGTGCCAGCAGTCTGGACAGGGAGCAGTACTTC. The encoded protein is CASSLDREQYF.

The sample holds a few counts of this clone. The chain carries TRBV11-2 and TRBJ2-7; 10 bases match TRBD1. V lost 6 bases, J lost 6 bases, and 14 bases stayed unmatched. CDR1 SGHAT and CDR2 FQNNGV come from the germline V gene. The CDR3 is made up of 16 amino acids. CDR3 amino acids: CASRIFPGQGVSEQYF. CDR3 in DNA: TGTGCCAGCAGGATATTCCCCGGACAGGGGGTTAGCGAGCAGTACTTC.

The V call is TRBV5-1, the J call TRBJ2-1; unclear D gene. Between the trimmed V and J ends, which lost 1 base and 5 bases, there was a span of 13 bases. In germline, CDR1 is SGHRS, CDR2 YFSETQ. The CDR3 runs 15 residues. CDR3 bases: TGCGCCAGCAGCTTGCGCGTCGGTCTTAACAATGAGCAGTTCTTC. Translating gives CASSLRVGLNNEQFF.

This clone was picked up a small number of times. CDR3 DNA: TGTGCCCAGCAAACAGGGGCGAGCACAGATACGCAGTATTTT. Translated, it gives CAQQTGASTDTQYF. V usage is TRBV30 and J usage is TRBJ2-3, with 7 bases lining up with TRBD1. V was clipped by 8 bases and J by 0 bases; unmatched bases: 8. Germline V gene data show CDR1 as GTSNPN and CDR2 as SVGIG (reference sequence). This CDR3 has 14 residues.

This sequence joins TRBV5-4 and TRBJ2-5, with 8 positions matching TRBD2. Per germline, CDR1 SGHNT and CDR2 YYREEE (reference sequence). The CDR3 has 14 residues. With V trimmed by 4 bases and J by 2 bases, 4 bases remained unmatched. The CDR3 DNA reads as TGTGCCAGCAGCCCGGGGGGGTATCAAGAGACCCAGTACTTC. It codes for CASSPGGYQETQYF. Variable domain in full (rest from reference TRBV5-4 and TRBJ2-5): ETGVTQSPTHLIKTRGQQVTLRCSSQSGHNTVSWYQQALGQGPQFIFQYYREEENGRGNFPPRFSGLQFPNYSSELNVNALELDDSALYLCASSPGGYQETQYFGPGTRLLVL.

This chain joins TRBV18 and TRBJ2-1; D is possibly TRBD1 (5 bases). The CDR3 covers 16 residues. The germline V gene has CDR1 KGHSH and CDR2 LQKENI. V was shortened by 3 bases and J by 0 bases, with 12 bases between the two germline ends. This CDR3 is CASSPTSGNSYNEQFF. The DNA for the CDR3 is TGTGCCAGCTCACCCACCTCAGGGAACTCCTACAATGAGCAGTTCTTC.

The gene calls are TRBV18 and TRBJ2-1; TRBD1 matches at 7 bases. J gave up 2 bases and V 3 bases, and 4 bases lay outside the gene matches. The germline gives CDR1 KGHSH, CDR2 LQKENI. This CDR3 contains 15 residues. As DNA, the CDR3 is TGTGCCAGCTCACCGGACAGGACGGCCTACAATGAGCAGTTCTTC. It yields the protein CASSPDRTAYNEQFF.